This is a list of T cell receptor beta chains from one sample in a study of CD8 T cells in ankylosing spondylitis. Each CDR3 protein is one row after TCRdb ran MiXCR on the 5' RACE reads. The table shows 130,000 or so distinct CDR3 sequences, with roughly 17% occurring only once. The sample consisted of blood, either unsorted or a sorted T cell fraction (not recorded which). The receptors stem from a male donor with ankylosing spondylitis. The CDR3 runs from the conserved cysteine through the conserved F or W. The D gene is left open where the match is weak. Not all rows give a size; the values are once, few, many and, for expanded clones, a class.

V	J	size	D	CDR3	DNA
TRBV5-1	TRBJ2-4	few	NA	CASSRNPPGSVQGNIQYF	TGCGCCAGCAGCCGTAACCCTCCAGGGAGTGTGCAGGGAAACATTCAGTACTTC
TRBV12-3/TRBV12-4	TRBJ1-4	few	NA	CASSFSEKLFF	TGTGCCAGCAGTTTTTCCGAAAAACTGTTTTTT
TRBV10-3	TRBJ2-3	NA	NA	CAISAAFGEIADTQYF	TGTGCCATCAGTGCGGCTTTCGGGGAAATTGCAGATACGCAGTATTTT
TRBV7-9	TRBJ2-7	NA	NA	CASSLTQATYEQYF	TGTGCCAGCAGCCTCACCCAGGCCACCTACGAGCAGTACTTC
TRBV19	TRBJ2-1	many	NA	CASSDGDNFHNEQFF	TGTGCCAGTAGTGACGGAGATAACTTTCACAATGAGCAGTTCTTC
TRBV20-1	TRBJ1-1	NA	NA	CSARDPNTEAFF	TGCAGTGCTAGAGATCCGAACACTGAAGCTTTCTTT
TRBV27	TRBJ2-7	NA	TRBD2	CASSFRASGTTYEQYF	TGTGCCAGCAGTTTTCGAGCTAGCGGGACGACCTACGAGCAGTACTTC
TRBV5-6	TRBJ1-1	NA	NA	CASSAGKNTEAFF	TGTGCCAGCAGCGCCGGGAAGAACACTGAAGCTTTCTTT
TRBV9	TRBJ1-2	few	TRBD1	CASSPWTGYGYTF	TGTGCCAGCAGCCCCTGGACAGGTTATGGCTACACCTTC
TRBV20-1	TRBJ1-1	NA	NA	CSARGPEAFF	TGCAGTGCCCGGGGGCCTGAAGCTTTCTTT
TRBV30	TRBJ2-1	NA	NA	CAWSVVGSVNEQFF	TGTGCCTGGAGTGTAGTCGGGAGCGTGAATGAGCAGTTCTTC
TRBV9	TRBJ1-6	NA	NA	CASSPSWGSVGLHF	TGTGCCAGCAGCCCCTCCTGGGGGTCCGTTGGCCTCCACTTT
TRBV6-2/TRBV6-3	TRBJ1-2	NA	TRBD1	CASSQTGTYGYTF	TGTGCCAGCAGCCAGACAGGGACCTATGGCTACACCTTC
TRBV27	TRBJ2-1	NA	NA	CASTQGGGQYNEQFF	TGTGCCAGCACCCAAGGGGGAGGGCAATACAATGAGCAGTTCTTC
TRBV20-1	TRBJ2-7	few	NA	CSAKKGGNYEQYF	TGCAGTGCTAAAAAGGGGGGGAACTACGAGCAGTACTTC
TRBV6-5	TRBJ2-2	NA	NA	CASSPGPRTGELFF	TGTGCCAGCAGTCCCGGACCTCGCACCGGGGAGCTGTTTTTT
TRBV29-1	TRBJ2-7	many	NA	CSVGWGDSYEQYF	TGCAGCGTCGGCTGGGGGGATTCCTACGAGCAGTACTTC
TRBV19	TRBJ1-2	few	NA	CASSARDTIYYGYTF	TGTGCCAGTAGTGCCCGGGACACGATATACTATGGCTACACCTTC
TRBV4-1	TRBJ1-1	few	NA	CASSLQGSRFMNTEAFF	TGCGCCAGCAGCCTACAGGGTTCACGGTTCATGAACACTGAAGCTTTCTTT
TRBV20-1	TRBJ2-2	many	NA	CSARGSNTGELFF	TGCAGTGCCCGGGGATCGAACACCGGGGAGCTGTTTTTT
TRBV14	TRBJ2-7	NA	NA	CASSQAGSPSSYEQYF	TGTGCCAGCAGCCAAGCCGGATCTCCCAGCTCCTACGAGCAGTACTTC
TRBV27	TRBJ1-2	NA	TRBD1	CASRLTGARLGGYTF	TGTGCCAGCAGGTTGACAGGGGCCCGCCTCGGGGGCTACACCTTC
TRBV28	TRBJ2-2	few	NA	CASSPLMSRNTGELFF	TGTGCCAGCAGTCCTTTAATGAGTCGTAACACCGGGGAGCTGTTTTTT
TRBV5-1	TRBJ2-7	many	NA	CASSLEGGPGEEQYF	TGCGCCAGCAGCTTGGAGGGGGGCCCGGGAGAAGAGCAGTACTTC
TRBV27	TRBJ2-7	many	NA	CASSLSRSSYEQYF	TGTGCCAGCAGTTTATCCCGAAGCTCCTACGAGCAGTACTTC
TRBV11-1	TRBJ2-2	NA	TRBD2	CASSAPDAGLAGTGELFF	TGTGCCAGCAGCGCACCGGACGCTGGACTAGCGGGCACCGGGGAGCTGTTTTTT
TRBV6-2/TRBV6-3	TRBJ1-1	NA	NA	CASIHLRDRGNTEAFF	TGTGCCAGCATCCACCTCCGGGACCGGGGGAACACTGAAGCTTTCTTT
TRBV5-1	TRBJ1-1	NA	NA	CASSLGLAREGGTEAFF	TGCGCCAGCAGCTTGGGGCTCGCCAGGGAGGGAGGAACTGAAGCTTTCTTT
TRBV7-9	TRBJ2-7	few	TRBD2	CASSLVAGAYEQYF	TGTGCCAGCAGCTTAGTAGCGGGGGCCTACGAGCAGTACTTC
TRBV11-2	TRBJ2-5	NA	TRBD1	CASNYGQGIETQYF	TGTGCCAGCAACTATGGACAGGGGATTGAGACCCAGTACTTC
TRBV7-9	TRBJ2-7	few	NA	CASSFGGQNEQYF	TGTGCCAGCAGCTTCGGGGGGCAGAACGAGCAGTACTTC
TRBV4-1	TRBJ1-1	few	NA	CASSQRVRGGTEAFF	TGCGCCAGCAGCCAGAGGGTCCGGGGTGGCACTGAAGCTTTCTTT
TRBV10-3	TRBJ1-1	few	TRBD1	CATCPGTGNTEVFF	TGTGCCACCTGTCCCGGGACAGGGAATACTGAAGTTTTCTTT
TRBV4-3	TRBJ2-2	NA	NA	CASSPGTFGTGELFF	TGCGCCAGCAGCCCCGGGACCTTCGGGACCGGGGAGCTGTTTTTT
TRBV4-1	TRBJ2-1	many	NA	CASSQDSSSNEQFF	TGCGCCAGCAGCCAAGATTCTAGTTCGAATGAGCAGTTCTTC
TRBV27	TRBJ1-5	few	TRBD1	CASSLLGTGVSQPQHF	TGTGCCAGCAGTTTACTTGGGACAGGGGTCTCTCAGCCCCAGCATTTT
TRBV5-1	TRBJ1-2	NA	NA	CASSLVPGDGYTF	TGCGCCAGCAGCTTGGTTCCAGGGGATGGCTACACCTTC
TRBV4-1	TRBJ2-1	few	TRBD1	CASSVPLDRGLGEQFF	TGCGCCAGCAGCGTCCCTCTCGACAGGGGCCTGGGTGAGCAGTTCTTC
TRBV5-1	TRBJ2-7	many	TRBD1	CASSLEDRDYEQYF	TGCGCCAGCAGCTTGGAGGACAGGGACTACGAGCAGTACTTC